The 20 T cell receptor beta chains below come from one sample, sequenced in a study of blood T cell repertoires in COVID-19. Measured with immunoSEQ multiplex PCR; TCRdb has only the in-frame clones, and not every one. This sample carries a few hundred thousand clones, roughly nine tenths of them seen once, and the ten largest clones take more than 1%. Sequencing was done on a sample of PBMCs or T cells enriched from blood (not recorded which). All receptors derive from a human donor in a cohort exposed to, infected with or recovered from COVID-19 (not recorded which). The donor label of this sample is uncertain.

V is TRBV20-1 and J is TRBJ1-2; a weak D match, TRBD1 (6 bases). This CDR3 contains 14 residues. Trimming took off 3 bases at V and 4 bases at J, with 15 bases between the two ends. Germline V lookup: CDR1 DFQATT, CDR2 SNEGSKA (reference sequence). The CDR3 protein is CSASQGGGSYGYTF. Here the CDR3 DNA reads TGCAGTGCTAGTCAAGGGGGGGGCAGCTATGGCTACACCTTC.

The gene calls are TRBV5-8 and TRBJ2-7; the match to TRBD1 covers 8 bases. V shed 6 bases and J 0 bases; nucleotides not matched to a gene: 5. The CDR3 runs 14 residues. In germline, CDR1 is SGHTS, CDR2 YDEGEE. In nucleotides, the CDR3 is TGTGCCAGCAACCGGGACAGGAGCTCCTACGAGCAGTACTTC. Encoded protein: CASNRDRSSYEQYF.

The chain has TRBV18 and TRBJ1-2; tentatively, D is TRBD1 (6 bases). This CDR3 is built from 16 residues. The V gene lost 2 bases and the J gene lost 1 base, with 14 bases spanning the gap. The germline gives CDR1 KGHSH, CDR2 LQKENI. The CDR3: CASSPGRGALNYGYTF. Here the CDR3 DNA reads TGTGCCAGCTCACCAGGCCGGGGGGCCCTTAACTATGGCTACACCTTC.

V gene TRBV6-5 combines with J gene TRBJ1-1, with TRBD1 identical over 10 bases. Germline trimming cut 6 bases from V and 4 bases from J; bases unmatched to any gene: 5. The CDR3 has 14 residues. Per the germline V gene, CDR1 is MNHEY and CDR2 is SVGAGI. CDR3 in DNA: TGTGCCAGCAGATCGACAGGGGGCGGCACTGAAGCTTTCTTT. This gives the protein CASRSTGGGTEAFF.

The chain combines TRBV27 with TRBJ1-2; maybe TRBD1 (5 bases). From germline, CDR1 is MNHEY and CDR2 SMNVEV (reference sequence). The CDR3 runs to 13 residues. V was trimmed by 9 bases and J by 0 bases, leaving 11 bases between them. As DNA, the CDR3 is TGTGCCAGTGGGGACTTAGCTAACTATGGCTACACCTTC. It encodes CASGDLANYGYTF.

The chain employs TRBV4-1 and TRBJ2-7, with a possible D match to TRBD2 (5 bases). The germline CDR1 and CDR2 sequences are MGHRA and YSYEKL. CDR3 length: 13 residues. V was clipped by 4 bases and J by 6 bases, with 13 bases between them. Written as DNA, the CDR3 is TGCGCCAGCAGCCCCCCCGGGAACCTCGAGCAGTACTTC. Its protein product is CASSPPGNLEQYF.

CDR3 residues: CACRQANSYEQYF. CDR3 in DNA: TGTGCCTGTAGACAGGCGAACTCCTACGAGCAGTACTTC. The V and J genes are TRBV30 and TRBJ2-7; D possibly corresponds to TRBD1 (6 bases). V lost 6 bases and J lost 0, with 12 bases in between. The CDR3 contains 13 residues. The germline CDR1 and CDR2 sequences are GTSNPN and SVGIG (reference sequence).

The V and J genes are TRBV29-1 and TRBJ1-1; the D gene is possibly TRBD1 (6 bases). Germline CDR1 is SQVTM and CDR2 is ANQGSEA. This CDR3 region has 13 residues. The ends were cut back, 5 bases at V and 4 bases at J, with 14 bases in the middle. CDR3 DNA: TGCAGCGTTTGTGGGGGCGATTGCACTGAAGCTTTCTTT. Its translation: CSVCGGDCTEAFF.

The V and J genes are TRBV7-3 and TRBJ2-6; the match to TRBD1 covers 9 bases. CDR1 SGHTA and CDR2 FQGTGA come from the germline V gene. The CDR3 spans 17 residues. V trimming: 5 bases; J trimming: 3 bases; junction bases outside the gene matches: 8. The CDR3 nucleotides read TGTGCCAGCAGCGCAGGCACGACAGGGGGTGGGGCCAACGTCCTGACTTTC. This codes for CASSAGTTGGGANVLTF.

The chain couples TRBV7-6 to TRBJ2-5, with 7 bases fitting TRBD2. The CDR3 covers 17 residues. V lost 5 bases to trimming and J lost 3 bases; unmatched junction nucleotides: 15. Germline V gene sequence: CDR1 SGHVS, CDR2 FNYEAQ. The CDR3 nucleotides read TGTGCCAGCAGCCCGACCGTGGGCGGGGGATTGGAAGAGACCCAGTACTTC. Protein: CASSPTVGGGLEETQYF.

The chain joins TRBV6-5 to TRBJ1-2; D is possibly TRBD1 (5 bases). The V end lost 6 bases, the J end lost 4 bases, and 12 bases lay between the germline ends. CDR1 MNHEY and CDR2 SVGAGI come from the germline V gene. The CDR3 extends over 13 amino acids. The CDR3 DNA reads TGTGCCAGCAGCCAACGGGGGGGCTATGGCTACACCTTC. It is translated as CASSQRGGYGYTF.

The DNA for the CDR3 is TGCAGCGCCCCAGCCACTAGCCCCAATGAGCAGTTCTTC. The encoded protein is CSAPATSPNEQFF. This chain joins TRBV29-1 and TRBJ2-1; possible D gene TRBD2, 6 bases. Germline lookup yields CDR1 SQVTM and CDR2 ANQGSEA. The CDR3 totals 13 residues. Deletions cut 7 bases from V and 6 bases from J, with 16 bases between.

V gene TRBV5-4 combines with J gene TRBJ1-6; 7 bases agree with TRBD1. Germline values: CDR1 SGHNT, CDR2 YYREEE (reference sequence). V was pared by 3 bases and J by 0 bases, with 3 bases of the junction left unmatched. The CDR3 is 16 amino acids. The CDR3 nucleotides are TGTGCCAGCAGCTCGGACAGGTTCTCCTATAATTCACCCCTCCACTTT. It codes for CASSSDRFSYNSPLHF. The full variable domain, in which reference TRBV5-4 and TRBJ1-6 provide the parts outside the CDR3, is ETGVTQSPTHLIKTRGQQVTLRCSSQSGHNTVSWYQQALGQGPQFIFQYYREEENGRGNFPPRFSGLQFPNYSSELNVNALELDDSALYLCASSSDRFSYNSPLHFGNGTRLTVT.

V usage is TRBV29-1 and J usage is TRBJ2-7; D possibly corresponds to TRBD2 (6 bases). With 8 bases removed from V and 6 bases from J, the gap between germline ends came to 14 bases. The CDR3 length is 11 residues. Per germline, CDR1 SQVTM and CDR2 ANQGSEA. CDR3 DNA: TGCAGCCACCAGTACGGGGGCGAGCAGTACTTC. Its protein is CSHQYGGEQYF.

This clone was detected once. The rearrangement uses TRBV19 and TRBJ2-1, with a possible D match to TRBD2 (5 bases). The CDR3 contains 17 residues. Trimming left V 5 bases short and J 2 bases short, with 19 bases between. Germline lookup yields CDR1 LNHDA and CDR2 SQIVND (reference sequence). CDR3 DNA sequence: TGTGCCAGTAGTGCCCGCCTCAGCCGGGAACCCTACAATGAGCAGTTCTTC. It yields the protein CASSARLSREPYNEQFF.

This clone has only a few counts. The genes are TRBV3-1 (or the pseudogene TRBV3-2) and TRBJ1-3, with TRBD1 matching 8 bases. Trimming at V came to 0 bases and at J to 0 bases, leaving 10 bases not matched to a gene. The CDR3 is 19 residues long. Germline-derived CDR1 and CDR2 are LGHDT and YNNKEL (reference sequence). The CDR3 bases are TGTGCCAGCAGCCAAGAACCGACTCAGGGGGCATTCTCTGGAAACACCATATATTTT. This translates into CASSQEPTQGAFSGNTIYF.

The chain has TRBV5-4 and TRBJ1-5, with 11 bases fitting TRBD1. Trimming took 4 bases from V and 2 from J; bases not matched to a gene: 2. This CDR3 spans 15 amino acids. Germline values: CDR1 SGHNT, CDR2 YYREEE (reference sequence). The CDR3 reads CASSEDRGRNQPQHF. As DNA, the CDR3 is TGTGCCAGCAGCGAGGACAGGGGGCGCAATCAGCCCCAGCATTTT.

The V gene is TRBV6-2 or TRBV6-3, the J gene TRBJ2-4; possible D gene TRBD2, 6 bases. The germline V and J ends were trimmed by 2 bases and 1 base, with 9 bases remaining between them. CDR3 length: 15 residues. Germline V lookup: CDR1 MNHEY, CDR2 SVGEGT. CDR3 loop: CASSYRGKAKNIQYF. In DNA, the CDR3 is TGTGCCAGCAGTTACCGGGGGAAGGCCAAAAACATTCAGTACTTC.

This rearrangement joins TRBV5-1 to TRBJ2-2, with a weak D call TRBD2 (6 bases). CDR1 is SGHRS, CDR2 YFSETQ, per germline. Deletions cut 6 bases from V and 2 bases from J, with 11 bases between. This CDR3 has 14 residues. The CDR3 DNA reads TGCGCCAGCATCCGGGACTCAAACACCGGGGAGCTGTTTTTT. Protein: CASIRDSNTGELFF.

The genes are TRBV18 and TRBJ1-2; D is possibly TRBD1 (6 bases). This CDR3 is built from 14 residues. Germline V CDR1 and CDR2: KGHSH, LQKENI. Trimming removed 2 bases at V and 6 bases at J, with 13 bases between. CDR3 DNA sequence: TGTGCCAGCTCACCAATGGACAGCAGCCATGGCTACACCTTC. Translation: CASSPMDSSHGYTF.